These 8 T cell receptor beta chains were all obtained from the same sample, sequenced in a study of CD4 T cells in relation to SARS-CoV-2 and coronaviruses. Unexposed donor CD4+ T cells date from 2011-2018, before the COVID-19 pandemic. Isolation of CD4+ T cells took place after around 11 days in culture. Antigen specificity for these receptors is unknown. Repertoires were generated with immunoSEQ multiplex PCR, while TCRdb's copy carries only in-frame clones and drops some. The sample records more than 20,000 clones, about 70% being singletons. Source material: CD4+ T cells from PBMCs, cultured in vitro. These receptors were taken from a human donor in good health.

The rearrangement joins TRBV24-1 to TRBJ2-7, with D hard to call. Per germline, CDR1 KGHDR and CDR2 SFDVKD. The CDR3 loop spans 15 amino acids. V was trimmed by 2 bases and J by 2 bases, leaving 12 bases between them. CDR3 nucleotide sequence: TGTGCCACCAGTGATTCAGGCACCTACCCCTACGAGCAGTACTTC. Protein product: CATSDSGTYPYEQYF.

This clone was seen a handful of times. The gene calls are TRBV6-5 and TRBJ2-7, with a tentative D call TRBD1 (6 bases). V gave up 4 bases and J gave up 1 base, with 14 bases separating them. CDR1 and CDR2 from the germline V gene are MNHEY and SVGAGI. This CDR3 is built from 15 residues. The CDR3 bases are TGTGCCAGCAGTTCTCTTGGACAGCGATCCTACGAGCAGTACTTC. Protein sequence: CASSSLGQRSYEQYF.

By sample share, this clone is medium-sized. This chain links TRBV19 with TRBJ2-5; 12 positions match TRBD1. Germline-derived CDR1 and CDR2 are LNHDA and SQIVND (reference sequence). Germline trimming cut 7 bases from V and 4 bases from J; bases unmatched to any gene: 13. This CDR3 comprises 17 residues. The CDR3 protein is CASTEKPGQGARETQYF. In nucleotides, the CDR3 is TGTGCCAGTACCGAGAAGCCGGGACAGGGGGCACGAGAGACCCAGTACTTC. Variable domain in full (rest from reference TRBV19 and TRBJ2-5): DGGITQSPKYLFRKEGQNVTLSCEQNLNHDAMYWYRQDPGQGLRLIYYSQIVNDFQKGDIAEGYSVSREKKESFPLTVTSAQKNPTAFYLCASTEKPGQGARETQYFGPGTRLLVL.

The V call is TRBV28, the J call TRBJ2-5, with 15 bases identical to TRBD2. This CDR3 region has 16 residues. The V segment lost 5 bases and the J segment 3 bases; nucleotides outside the gene matches: 4. Germline-derived CDR1 and CDR2 are MDHEN and SYDVKM. The CDR3 region is CASSPRTSGREETQYF. The CDR3 nucleotides read TGTGCCAGCAGTCCTCGGACTAGCGGGAGGGAAGAGACCCAGTACTTC. The full variable domain, with the rest looked up from reference TRBV28 and TRBJ2-5, is DVKVTQSSRYLVKRTGEKVFLECVQDMDHENMFWYRQDPGLGLRLIYFSYDVKMKEKGDIPEGYSVSREKKERFSLILESASTNQTSMYLCASSPRTSGREETQYFGPGTRLLVL.

This clone was seen only once. The V and J genes are TRBV6-2 or TRBV6-3 and TRBJ1-2, with 9 positions matching TRBD1. The germline CDR1 and CDR2 sequences are MNHEY and SVGEGT. The CDR3 is 14 residues long. V was pared by 6 bases and J by 0 bases, with 2 bases of the junction left unmatched. CDR3 sequence reads: CASSDRGANYGYTF. CDR3 sequence (DNA): TGTGCCAGCAGCGACAGGGGGGCTAACTATGGCTACACCTTC.

This clone was detected only a few times. The chain uses TRBV12-3 or TRBV12-4 and TRBJ1-3; D is ambiguous. Trimming cost V 6 bases and J 0 bases, with 6 bases left between them. The CDR3 consists of 13 residues. The CDR3 protein is CASRRSSGNTIYF. As DNA, the CDR3 is TGTGCCAGCAGACGGAGCTCTGGAAACACCATATATTTT.

This clone came up a few times. The chain recombines TRBV6-1 with TRBJ1-2; 7 bases fit TRBD1. V shed 0 bases and J 4 bases; nucleotides not matched to a gene: 5. The CDR3 has 15 residues. Per germline, CDR1 MNHNS and CDR2 SASEGT. The CDR3 coding sequence is TGTGCCAGCAGTGAAGCGCGGACAGGAGTCTATGGCTACACCTTC. It encodes CASSEARTGVYGYTF.

The chain carries TRBV6-1 and TRBJ2-5, with a tentative D call TRBD2 (6 bases). The CDR3 is made up of 14 amino acids. Deletions cut 3 bases from V and 1 base from J, with 9 bases between. Germline V gives CDR1 MNHNS, CDR2 SASEGT. In nucleotides, the CDR3 is TGTGCCAGCAGTGATACCGGGGGCCAAGAGACCCAGTACTTC. It is translated as CASSDTGGQETQYF.